Below are 13 T cell receptor beta chains sequenced from a single sample in a study of cytomegalovirus exposure and HLA in healthy donors. This PCR relied on a set of 60 Vbeta primers and 13 Jbeta primers. Sequencing was performed with immunoSEQ multiplex PCR; in TCRdb, only in-frame clones are kept and a portion is missing. Of 90,000 to 120,000 clones in the sample, 79% were seen once. Input material: PBMCs. Source of these receptors: a female donor in good health and CMV-seropositive.

The chain links TRBV4-3 to TRBJ2-1; 8 bases match TRBD2. V was clipped by 4 bases and J by 4 bases; unmatched bases: 6. The CDR3 totals 15 residues. Looked up from germline, CDR1 is LGHNA and CDR2 is YSLEER. The CDR3 here is CASSRARGGYNEQFF. For the CDR3, the DNA is TGCGCCAGCAGCCGTGCCCGGGGGGGGTACAATGAGCAGTTCTTC.

The V and J genes are TRBV6-1 and TRBJ1-6, with 7 bases identical to TRBD1. The CDR3 loop spans 13 amino acids. The V segment lost 9 bases and the J segment 5 bases; nucleotides outside the gene matches: 4. Germline V gene sequence: CDR1 MNHNS, CDR2 SASEGT. In DNA form, the CDR3 reads TGTGCCAGTTTGGGACAGAATAATTCACCCCTCCACTTT. It codes for CASLGQNNSPLHF.

The chain combines TRBV9 with TRBJ1-2; TRBD1 agrees at 8 bases. CDR3 length equals 15 residues. The germline gives CDR1 SGDLS, CDR2 YYNGEE. The V and J ends lost 3 bases and 4 bases, in that order; junction bases with no gene match: 8. The CDR3 DNA sequence: TGTGCCAGCAGCGCCCTCCGGGACAGGAGCTATGGCTACACCTTC. Encoded protein: CASSALRDRSYGYTF.

The V call is TRBV11-2, the J call TRBJ2-3; a possible D gene is TRBD2 (5 bases). CDR1 and CDR2 (germline): SGHAT, FQNNGV. Trimming left V 2 bases short and J 3 bases short, with 6 bases between. This CDR3 spans 13 amino acids. The DNA for the CDR3 is TGTGCCAGCAGCTTAACGGGGACAGATACGCAGTATTTT. Amino acid sequence: CASSLTGTDTQYF.

The chain carries TRBV18 and TRBJ2-2; TRBD2 matches 11 bases. Germline loops: CDR1 KGHSH, CDR2 LQKENI. The V and J ends lost 8 bases and 2 bases, in that order; junction bases with no gene match: 7. The CDR3 totals 16 residues. The CDR3 sequence: CASAGLAGGNTGELFF. CDR3 nucleotides: TGTGCCAGCGCAGGACTAGCGGGTGGAAACACCGGGGAGCTGTTTTTT.

The chain couples TRBV6-6 to TRBJ2-2; 8 bases map to TRBD1. The germline V gene has CDR1 MNHNY and CDR2 SVGAGI (reference sequence). V lost 5 bases and J lost 6; bases outside the gene matches: 8. CDR3 length: 15 residues. The CDR3 loop reads CASSTVQGVAGELFF. In DNA form, the CDR3 reads TGTGCCAGCAGTACAGTACAGGGGGTGGCCGGGGAGCTGTTTTTT.

The V call is TRBV4-1, the J call TRBJ1-1; D call uncertain. The V end was cut by 3 bases, the J end by 1 base, with 9 bases between. The CDR3 is 14 amino acids. Germline V gives CDR1 MGHRA, CDR2 YSYEKL. The CDR3 coding sequence is TGCGCCAGCAGCCATGTGTCCAGGAACACTGAAGCTTTCTTT. It codes for CASSHVSRNTEAFF.

This clone was detected a few times. This chain joins TRBV15 and TRBJ1-3; D ambiguous. Trimming took 1 base from V and 4 from J, leaving 5 bases between them. Looked up from germline, CDR1 is LNHNV and CDR2 is YYDKDF (reference sequence). The CDR3 is 13 residues long. The CDR3 DNA follows: TGTGCCACCAGCAGAGGCAGAGGAAACACCATATATTTT. As protein: CATSRGRGNTIYF.

The genes are TRBV7-9 and TRBJ2-2; TRBD1 agrees at 8 bases. The CDR3 spans 16 residues. V lost 5 bases to trimming and J lost 4 bases; unmatched junction nucleotides: 9. Germline lookup yields CDR1 SEHNR and CDR2 FQNEAQ (reference sequence). CDR3 loop: CASSPRDRTSTGELFF. The CDR3 region has the DNA TGTGCCAGCAGCCCCCGGGACAGGACCTCCACCGGGGAGCTGTTTTTT.

The table lists this clone with a count of one. The V gene is TRBV30, the J gene TRBJ2-1, with 12 bases that match TRBD1. V was pared by 3 bases and J by 8 bases, with 17 bases of the junction left unmatched. CDR1 is GTSNPN, CDR2 SVGIG, per germline (reference sequence). CDR3 size: 18 residues. CDR3 nucleotide sequence: TGTGCCTGGAGCTTGCCCTCCCAAACCGGGACAGGGGGCGATGAGCAGTTCTTC. Amino acid sequence: CAWSLPSQTGTGGDEQFF.

Note on this clone: At one end the junction does not follow the germline gene, possibly because of a read error. The chain recombines TRBV5-1 with TRBJ2-4, with 10 bases aligning to TRBD2. The CDR3 totals 17 residues. Germline V gene lookup returns CDR1 SGHRS and CDR2 YFSETQ. Here the CDR3 reads CASSLDPSGRRGNSQYF. As DNA, the CDR3 is TGCGCCAGCAGCTTGGATCCTAGCGGGAGACGCGGAAACAGTCAGTACTTC.

The chain uses TRBV5-5 and TRBJ1-2; 8 bases align to TRBD1. This CDR3 comprises 15 residues. The germline gives CDR1 SGHKS, CDR2 YYEKEE (reference sequence). V trimming: 4 bases; J trimming: 4 bases; junction bases outside the gene matches: 9. The CDR3 region is CASSKLTGEAYGYTF. DNA for the CDR3: TGTGCCAGCAGCAAATTGACAGGGGAAGCCTATGGCTACACCTTC. Based on the CDR3 plus reference TRBV5-5 and TRBJ1-2, the full variable domain is DAGVTQSPTHLIKTRGQQVTLRCSPISGHKSVSWYQQVLGQGPQFIFQYYEKEERGRGNFPDRFSARQFPNYSSELNVNALLLGDSALYLCASSKLTGEAYGYTFGSGTRLTVV.

The J gene is TRBJ1-2, the V gene TRBV6-5; D may be TRBD1 (6 bases). Trimming shortened V by 10 bases and J by 3 bases, and 15 bases separated the two germline ends. The germline V gene has CDR1 MNHEY and CDR2 SVGAGI. The CDR3 covers 13 residues. CDR3 coding DNA: TGTGCCACCGAGTGGGGGCGCGACTATGGCTACACCTTC. Its translation: CATEWGRDYGYTF.